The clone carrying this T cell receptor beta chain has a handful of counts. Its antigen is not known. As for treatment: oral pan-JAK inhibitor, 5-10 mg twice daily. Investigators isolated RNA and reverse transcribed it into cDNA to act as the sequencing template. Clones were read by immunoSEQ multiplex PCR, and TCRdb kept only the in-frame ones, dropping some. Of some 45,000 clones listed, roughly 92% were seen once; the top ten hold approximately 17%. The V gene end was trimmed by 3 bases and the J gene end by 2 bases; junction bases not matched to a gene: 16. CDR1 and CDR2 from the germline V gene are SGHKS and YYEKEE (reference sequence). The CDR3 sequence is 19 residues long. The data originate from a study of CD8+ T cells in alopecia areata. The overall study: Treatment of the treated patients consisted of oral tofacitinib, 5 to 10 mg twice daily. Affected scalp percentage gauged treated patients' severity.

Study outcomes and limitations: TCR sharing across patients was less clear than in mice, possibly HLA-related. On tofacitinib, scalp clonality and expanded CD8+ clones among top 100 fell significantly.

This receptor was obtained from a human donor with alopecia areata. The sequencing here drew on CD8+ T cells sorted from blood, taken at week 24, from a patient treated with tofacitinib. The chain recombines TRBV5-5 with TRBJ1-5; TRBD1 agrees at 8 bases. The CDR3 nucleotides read TGTGCCAGCAGCTCCCGACCGGACAGGGCGGTAGTTGGCAATCAGCCCCAGCATTTT. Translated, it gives CASSSRPDRAVVGNQPQHF.